This is a list of T cell receptor beta chains from one sample in a study of blood T cells in healthy people across ages. TCRdb called the 5' RACE reads again in MiXCR, with one record for every CDR3 protein. Of approximately 900,000 distinct CDR3 sequences listed, 48% are singletons. The source material was blood. Receptors originate from a man aged 25 to 45 in good health. Both conserved end residues are part of each CDR3. Each record gives: D gene, clone size, V gene, J gene, CDR3 protein, CDR3 DNA. D genes are given only for firm matches. Not all rows give a size; the values are once, few, many and, for expanded clones, a class.

d_call: NA; clone_size: NA; v_call: TRBV9; j_call: TRBJ1-2; cdr3_aa: CASSVGTEHYGYTF; cdr3_nt: TGTGCCAGCAGCGTAGGGACAGAGCACTATGGCTACACCTTC
d_call: NA; clone_size: NA; v_call: TRBV4-2; j_call: TRBJ2-5; cdr3_aa: CASSQASRETQYF; cdr3_nt: TGTGCCAGCAGCCAAGCGTCGAGGGAGACCCAGTACTTC
d_call: TRBD2; clone_size: NA; v_call: TRBV3-1; j_call: TRBJ2-3; cdr3_aa: CASSHPSGGASDTQYF; cdr3_nt: TGTGCCAGCAGCCACCCTAGCGGGGGGGCCTCAGATACGCAGTATTTT
d_call: TRBD1; clone_size: NA; v_call: TRBV29-1; j_call: TRBJ2-6; cdr3_aa: CSVYRGSGANVLTF; cdr3_nt: TGCAGCGTTTACAGGGGATCTGGGGCCAACGTCCTGACTTTC
d_call: NA; clone_size: few; v_call: TRBV28; j_call: TRBJ1-4; cdr3_aa: CASRPPGGANEKLFF; cdr3_nt: TGTGCCAGCAGGCCCCCGGGGGGTGCTAATGAAAAACTGTTTTTT
d_call: NA; clone_size: NA; v_call: TRBV28; j_call: TRBJ2-7; cdr3_aa: CASLEGIGYEQYF; cdr3_nt: TGTGCCAGCCTCGAAGGAATTGGCTACGAGCAGTACTTC
d_call: TRBD1; clone_size: NA; v_call: TRBV7-2; j_call: TRBJ2-3; cdr3_aa: CASTRGPSTSTDTQYF; cdr3_nt: TGTGCCAGCACCAGGGGGCCTAGCACTAGCACAGATACGCAGTATTTT
d_call: NA; clone_size: few; v_call: TRBV6-4; j_call: TRBJ1-1; cdr3_aa: CASRQGSASTEAFF; cdr3_nt: TGTGCCAGCAGGCAGGGGTCAGCGAGCACTGAAGCTTTCTTT
d_call: NA; clone_size: NA; v_call: TRBV12-3/TRBV12-4; j_call: TRBJ2-1; cdr3_aa: CASSTLRGPQGEQFF; cdr3_nt: TGTGCCAGCAGTACCTTACGGGGGCCCCAAGGTGAGCAGTTCTTC
d_call: NA; clone_size: few; v_call: TRBV24-1; j_call: TRBJ2-2; cdr3_aa: CATSDYGIGNTGELFF; cdr3_nt: TGTGCCACCAGTGATTATGGGATCGGGAACACCGGGGAGCTGTTTTTT
d_call: NA; clone_size: NA; v_call: TRBV24-1; j_call: TRBJ2-3; cdr3_aa: CATSDSGQSTDTQYF; cdr3_nt: TGTGCCACCAGTGATTCAGGACAGAGCACAGATACGCAGTATTTT
d_call: NA; clone_size: NA; v_call: TRBV2; j_call: TRBJ1-4; cdr3_aa: CASSEQPLGGLDEKLFF; cdr3_nt: TGTGCCAGCAGTGAACAACCCCTCGGGGGGCTGGATGAAAAACTGTTTTTT
d_call: NA; clone_size: few; v_call: TRBV20-1; j_call: TRBJ2-5; cdr3_aa: CSVSGGADYNEQYF; cdr3_nt: TGCAGTGTCAGTGGGGGGGCCGACTACAATGAGCAGTACTTC
d_call: NA; clone_size: NA; v_call: TRBV21-1; j_call: TRBJ1-1; cdr3_aa: CASSKGALDRMPWDTEAFF; cdr3_nt: TGTGCCAGCAGCAAAGGGGCTCTGGACAGGATGCCTTGGGACACTGAAGCTTTCTTT
d_call: NA; clone_size: NA; v_call: TRBV6-5; j_call: TRBJ1-5; cdr3_aa: CASSPDRTSSNQPQHF; cdr3_nt: TGTGCCAGCAGCCCCGACAGGACATCTAGCAATCAGCCCCAGCATTTT
d_call: TRBD2; clone_size: NA; v_call: TRBV7-2; j_call: TRBJ2-2; cdr3_aa: CASSMLAGGNTGELFF; cdr3_nt: TGTGCCAGCAGCATGCTAGCGGGGGGGAACACCGGGGAGCTGTTTTTT
d_call: NA; clone_size: NA; v_call: TRBV7-9; j_call: TRBJ2-7; cdr3_aa: CASSPGGPHQLDEQYF; cdr3_nt: TGTGCCAGCAGCCCCGGGGGGCCCCACCAACTGGACGAGCAGTACTTC
d_call: TRBD1; clone_size: NA; v_call: TRBV7-9; j_call: TRBJ2-7; cdr3_aa: CASRAGTVSYEQYF; cdr3_nt: TGTGCCAGCAGGGCCGGGACAGTCAGCTACGAGCAGTACTTC
d_call: NA; clone_size: NA; v_call: TRBV9; j_call: TRBJ1-1; cdr3_aa: CASSVEDRPRLVAEAFF; cdr3_nt: TGTGCCAGCAGCGTAGAGGACCGCCCCAGGTTAGTGGCTGAAGCTTTCTTT
d_call: NA; clone_size: NA; v_call: TRBV12-3/TRBV12-4; j_call: TRBJ1-2; cdr3_aa: CASSPRAGVYGYTF; cdr3_nt: TGTGCCAGCAGTCCCAGAGCGGGGGTCTATGGCTACACCTTC
d_call: NA; clone_size: NA; v_call: TRBV6-1; j_call: TRBJ2-1; cdr3_aa: CASRGAVINEQFF; cdr3_nt: TGTGCCAGCAGAGGGGCCGTCATCAATGAGCAGTTCTTC
d_call: NA; clone_size: NA; v_call: TRBV3-1; j_call: TRBJ2-3; cdr3_aa: CASSPSGELDTQYF; cdr3_nt: TGTGCCAGCAGCCCTAGTGGGGAGTTGGATACGCAGTATTTT
d_call: TRBD2; clone_size: NA; v_call: TRBV12-3/TRBV12-4; j_call: TRBJ2-3; cdr3_aa: CASSLALAGFDTQYF; cdr3_nt: TGTGCCAGCAGTTTAGCCCTAGCGGGGTTCGATACGCAGTATTTT
d_call: NA; clone_size: NA; v_call: TRBV4-2; j_call: TRBJ2-7; cdr3_aa: CASSHENNEQYF; cdr3_nt: TGTGCCAGCAGCCATGAAAACAATGAGCAGTACTTC
d_call: TRBD1; clone_size: NA; v_call: TRBV28; j_call: TRBJ2-7; cdr3_aa: CASSLTGLSSYEQYF; cdr3_nt: TGTGCCAGCAGTTTGACAGGGCTGAGCTCCTACGAGCAGTACTTC
d_call: NA; clone_size: NA; v_call: TRBV5-1; j_call: TRBJ2-2; cdr3_aa: CARSGPNTGELFF; cdr3_nt: TGCGCCAGGAGTGGGCCTAACACCGGGGAGCTGTTTTTT
d_call: NA; clone_size: NA; v_call: TRBV29-1; j_call: TRBJ1-4; cdr3_aa: CSVGGAASNEKLFF; cdr3_nt: TGCAGCGTTGGTGGGGCAGCTTCTAATGAAAAACTGTTTTTT
d_call: NA; clone_size: few; v_call: TRBV7-2; j_call: TRBJ2-7; cdr3_aa: CASSFDWSSYEQYF; cdr3_nt: TGTGCCAGCAGCTTCGACTGGAGCTCCTACGAGCAGTACTTC
d_call: NA; clone_size: NA; v_call: TRBV20-1; j_call: TRBJ1-2; cdr3_aa: CSASRGTPSYGYTF; cdr3_nt: TGCAGTGCTAGTAGGGGGACGCCTAGCTATGGCTACACCTTC
d_call: TRBD2; clone_size: few; v_call: TRBV19; j_call: TRBJ2-3; cdr3_aa: CASSMTSGPASTDTQYF; cdr3_nt: TGTGCCAGTAGTATGACTAGCGGGCCTGCTAGCACAGATACGCAGTATTTT
d_call: TRBD1; clone_size: NA; v_call: TRBV3-1; j_call: TRBJ1-2; cdr3_aa: CASSQMQGARFGYTF; cdr3_nt: TGTGCCAGCAGCCAAATGCAGGGGGCGCGTTTTGGCTACACCTTC
d_call: TRBD1; clone_size: NA; v_call: TRBV13; j_call: TRBJ2-7; cdr3_aa: CASSFRDRGPYEQYF; cdr3_nt: TGTGCCAGCAGCTTCCGGGACAGGGGTCCCTACGAGCAGTACTTC